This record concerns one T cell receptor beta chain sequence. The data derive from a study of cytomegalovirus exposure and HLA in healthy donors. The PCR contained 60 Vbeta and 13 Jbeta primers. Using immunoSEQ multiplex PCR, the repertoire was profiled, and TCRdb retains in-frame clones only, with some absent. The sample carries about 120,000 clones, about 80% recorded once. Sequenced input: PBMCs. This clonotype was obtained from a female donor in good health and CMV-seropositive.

This CDR3 reads CASSERGGLTIYGYTF. The DNA for the CDR3 is TGTGCCAGCAGTGAAAGGGGAGGACTGACGATCTATGGCTACACCTTC. This chain joins TRBV25-1 and TRBJ1-2; perhaps TRBD1 as D (5 bases). V was pared by 2 bases and J by 4 bases, with 17 bases between. The CDR3 spans 16 residues. Germline CDR1 is MGHDK and CDR2 is SYGVNS.